The present T cell receptor (beta chain) was sequenced within a study of blood T cell repertoires in COVID-19. On the study more broadly: Collection of acute and convalescent COVID-19 samples took place in the United States, Italy and Spain. Nucleic acid was either cDNA or gDNA, and it came from T cells, B-cell-depleted T cells, or PBMCs.

Losses at the gene ends were 8 bases for V and 2 bases for J; bases not matched to a gene: 9. CDR1 and CDR2 (germline): MNHEY, SVGAGI. This CDR3 has 14 residues. As processed by the authors: How many nucleated cells were present was estimated from reference gene primer amplification. Assay used: immunoSEQ multiplex PCR; TCRdb lists only in-frame clones, some missing. V and J calls and clone size are given by that table; D and trimming were obtained from the DNA. Seen here are 80,000 to 100,000 clones, 81% observed once, and the top ten hold about 4%. V and J are TRBV6-5 and TRBJ2-7; TRBD2 agrees at 7 bases. The specimen sequenced was peripheral blood. The TCR originated in a man aged 55-75 years with acute or convalescent COVID-19. CDR3 sequence: CASLVPGGTYEQYF. The CDR3 nucleotides are TGTGCCAGCCTCGTCCCGGGGGGAACCTACGAGCAGTACTTC.